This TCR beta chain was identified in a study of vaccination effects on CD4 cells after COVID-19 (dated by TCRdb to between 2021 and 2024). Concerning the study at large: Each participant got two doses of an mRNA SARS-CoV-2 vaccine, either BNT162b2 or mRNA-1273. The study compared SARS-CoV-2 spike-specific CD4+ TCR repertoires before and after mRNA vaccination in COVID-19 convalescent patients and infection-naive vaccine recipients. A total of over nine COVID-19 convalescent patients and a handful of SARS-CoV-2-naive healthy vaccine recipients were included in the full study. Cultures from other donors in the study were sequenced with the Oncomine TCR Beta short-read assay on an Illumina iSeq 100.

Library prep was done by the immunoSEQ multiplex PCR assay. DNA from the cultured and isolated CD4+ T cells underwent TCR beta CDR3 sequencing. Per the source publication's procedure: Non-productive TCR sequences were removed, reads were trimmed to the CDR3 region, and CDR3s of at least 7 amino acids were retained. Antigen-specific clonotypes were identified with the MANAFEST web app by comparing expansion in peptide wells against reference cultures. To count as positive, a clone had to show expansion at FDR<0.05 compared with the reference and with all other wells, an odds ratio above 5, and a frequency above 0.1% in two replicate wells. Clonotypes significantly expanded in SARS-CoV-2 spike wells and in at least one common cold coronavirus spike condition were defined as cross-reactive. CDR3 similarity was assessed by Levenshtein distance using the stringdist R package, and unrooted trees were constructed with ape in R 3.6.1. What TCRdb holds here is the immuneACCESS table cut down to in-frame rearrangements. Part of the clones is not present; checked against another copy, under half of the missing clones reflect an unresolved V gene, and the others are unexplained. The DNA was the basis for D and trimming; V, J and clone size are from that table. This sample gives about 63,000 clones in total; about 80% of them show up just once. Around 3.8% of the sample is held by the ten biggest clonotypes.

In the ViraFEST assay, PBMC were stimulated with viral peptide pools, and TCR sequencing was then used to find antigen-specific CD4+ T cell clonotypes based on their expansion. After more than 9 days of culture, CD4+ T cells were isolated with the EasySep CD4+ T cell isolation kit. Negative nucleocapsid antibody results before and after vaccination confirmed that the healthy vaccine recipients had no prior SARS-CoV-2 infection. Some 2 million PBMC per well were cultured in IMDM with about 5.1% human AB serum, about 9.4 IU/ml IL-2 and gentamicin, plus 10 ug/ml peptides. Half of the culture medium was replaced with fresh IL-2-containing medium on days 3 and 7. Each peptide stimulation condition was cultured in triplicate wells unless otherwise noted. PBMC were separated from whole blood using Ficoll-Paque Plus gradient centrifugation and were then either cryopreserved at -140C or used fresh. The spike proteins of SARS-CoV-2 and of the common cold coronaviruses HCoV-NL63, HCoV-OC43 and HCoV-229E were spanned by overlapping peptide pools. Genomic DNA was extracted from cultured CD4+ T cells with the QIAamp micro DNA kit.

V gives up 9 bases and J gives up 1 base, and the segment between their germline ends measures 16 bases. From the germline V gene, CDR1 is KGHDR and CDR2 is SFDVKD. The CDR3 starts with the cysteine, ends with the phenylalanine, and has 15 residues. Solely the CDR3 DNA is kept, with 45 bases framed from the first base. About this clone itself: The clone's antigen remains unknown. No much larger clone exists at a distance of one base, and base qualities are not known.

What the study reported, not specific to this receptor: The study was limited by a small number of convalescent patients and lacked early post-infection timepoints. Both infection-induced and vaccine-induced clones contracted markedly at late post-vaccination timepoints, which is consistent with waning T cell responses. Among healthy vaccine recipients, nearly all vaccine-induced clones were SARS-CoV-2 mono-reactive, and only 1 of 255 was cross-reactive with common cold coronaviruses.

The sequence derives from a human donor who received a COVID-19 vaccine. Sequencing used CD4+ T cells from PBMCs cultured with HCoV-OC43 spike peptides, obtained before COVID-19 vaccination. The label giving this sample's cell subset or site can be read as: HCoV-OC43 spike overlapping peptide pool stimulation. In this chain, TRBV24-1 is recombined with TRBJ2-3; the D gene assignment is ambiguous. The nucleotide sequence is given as TGTGCCACCTCCCAATCCGGTTTAGGCACAGATACGCAGTATTTT. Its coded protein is CATSQSGLGTDTQYF.